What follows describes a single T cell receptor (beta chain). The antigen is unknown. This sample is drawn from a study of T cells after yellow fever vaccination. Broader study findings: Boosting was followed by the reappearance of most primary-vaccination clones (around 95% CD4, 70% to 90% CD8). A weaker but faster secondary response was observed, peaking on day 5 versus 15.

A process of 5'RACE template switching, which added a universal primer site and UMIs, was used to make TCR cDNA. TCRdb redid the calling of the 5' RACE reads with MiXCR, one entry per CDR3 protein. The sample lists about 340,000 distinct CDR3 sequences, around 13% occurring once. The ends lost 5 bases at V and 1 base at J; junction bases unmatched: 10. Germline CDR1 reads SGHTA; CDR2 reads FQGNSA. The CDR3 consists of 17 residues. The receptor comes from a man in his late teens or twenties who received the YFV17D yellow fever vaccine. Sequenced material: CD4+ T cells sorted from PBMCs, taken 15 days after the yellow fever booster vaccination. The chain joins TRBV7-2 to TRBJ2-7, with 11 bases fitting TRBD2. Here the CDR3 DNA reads TGTGCCAGCAGCCTCCTAGGACTAGCGGGCGTATCCTACGAGCAGTACTTC. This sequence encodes CASSLLGLAGVSYEQYF. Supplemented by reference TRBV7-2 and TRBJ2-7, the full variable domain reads GAGVSQSPSNKVTEKGKDVELRCDPISGHTALYWYRQSLGQGLEFLIYFQGNSAPDKSGLPSDRFSAERTGGSVSTLTIQRTQQEDSAVYLCASSLLGLAGVSYEQYFGPGTRLTVT.